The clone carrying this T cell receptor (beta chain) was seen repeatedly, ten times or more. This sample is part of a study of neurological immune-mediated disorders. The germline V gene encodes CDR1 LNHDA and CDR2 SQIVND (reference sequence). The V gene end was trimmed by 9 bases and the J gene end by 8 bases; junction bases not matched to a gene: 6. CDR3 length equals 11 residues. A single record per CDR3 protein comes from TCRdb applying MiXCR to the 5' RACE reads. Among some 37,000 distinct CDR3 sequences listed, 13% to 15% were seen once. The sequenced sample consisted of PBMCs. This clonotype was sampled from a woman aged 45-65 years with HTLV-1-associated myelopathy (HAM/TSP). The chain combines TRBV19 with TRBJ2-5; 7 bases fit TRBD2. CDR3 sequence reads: CASRRGSTQYF. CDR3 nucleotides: TGTGCCAGCCGACGCGGGAGTACCCAGTACTTC.